The entry below describes one TCR beta chain. This specimen belongs to a study of blood T cell repertoires in COVID-19. Study background: Some COVID-19 samples were acute and others convalescent; all came from the United States, Italy and Spain.

V trimming: 4 bases; J trimming: 6 bases; junction bases outside the gene matches: 13. Germline values: CDR1 MGHRA, CDR2 YSYEKL. The CDR3 is 17 residues long. Source study methods: Cell counts per sample came from amplifying reference gene primers. Only in-frame clones appear in the TCRdb table, and some are missing; sequencing was by immunoSEQ multiplex PCR. That table furnishes V, J and clone size, whereas the DNA furnished D and trimming. The sample includes more than 85,000 clones, roughly 76% of them seen just once. This receptor was taken from a woman aged 50 to 60 with acute or convalescent COVID-19. Sequencing was performed on peripheral blood. The rearrangement links TRBV4-1 to TRBJ1-5, with 9 bases identical to TRBD1. The CDR3 sequence is CASSPKTGQGRIQPQHF. DNA for the CDR3: TGCGCCAGCAGCCCAAAGACCGGACAGGGGAGGATTCAGCCCCAGCATTTT.